A single sample gave rise to the 18 T cell receptor beta chains below, sequenced in a study of cytomegalovirus exposure and HLA in healthy donors. The PCR employed 60 Vbeta primers together with 13 Jbeta primers. Clones were read by immunoSEQ multiplex PCR, and TCRdb kept only the in-frame ones, dropping some. This listing includes some 70,000 clones. The sample comprised PBMCs. Source of these receptors: a man aged 35 to 55 in good health and CMV-seronegative.

The V and J genes are TRBV5-1 and TRBJ1-2; no definite D call. The V gene lost 2 bases and the J gene lost 3 bases, with 8 bases spanning the gap. This CDR3 spans 13 amino acids. Germline loops: CDR1 SGHRS, CDR2 YFSETQ. DNA for the CDR3: TGCGCCAGCAGCTTCACAGCGGACTATGGCTACACCTTC. As protein: CASSFTADYGYTF.

The chain combines TRBV10-3 with TRBJ2-5, with 10 bases lining up with TRBD2. V dropped 7 bases and J dropped 5; count of bases not matched to a gene: 7. The CDR3 length is 14 residues. CDR1 is ENHRY, CDR2 SYGVKD, per germline. CDR3 protein: CAINSGGWSETQYF. The CDR3 DNA is TGTGCCATCAATAGCGGGGGGTGGTCTGAGACCCAGTACTTC.

V usage is TRBV28 and J usage is TRBJ2-6, with D possibly matching TRBD1 (6 bases). This CDR3 has 15 residues. Trimming stripped 6 bases from V and 2 bases from J, with 11 bases between. Germline V gene lookup returns CDR1 MDHEN and CDR2 SYDVKM. CDR3 loop: CASSVAGAGANVLTF. The CDR3 DNA sequence: TGTGCCAGCAGCGTCGCAGGGGCTGGGGCCAACGTCCTGACTTTC.

V and J are TRBV4-3 and TRBJ2-3, with D perhaps matching TRBD1 (6 bases). Per the germline V gene, CDR1 is LGHNA and CDR2 is YSLEER. Trimming took 1 base from V and 1 from J, leaving 12 bases between them. The CDR3 loop spans 16 amino acids. CDR3 nucleotide sequence: TGCGCCAGCAGCCAAGCCCCGTGGACAGGCACAGATACGCAGTATTTT. This sequence encodes CASSQAPWTGTDTQYF.

The gene calls are TRBV10-3 and TRBJ2-7, with TRBD2 matching 11 bases. The V segment lost 6 bases and the J segment 5 bases; nucleotides outside the gene matches: 6. Looked up from germline, CDR1 is ENHRY and CDR2 is SYGVKD. The CDR3 consists of 14 residues. The CDR3 DNA is TGTGCCATCAGCGGGACTAGCGGCCGGGACGAGCAGTACTTC. Protein sequence: CAISGTSGRDEQYF.

The chain combines TRBV5-1 with TRBJ1-2, with 8 positions matching TRBD1. The ends lost 4 bases at V and 8 bases at J; junction bases unmatched: 19. Per germline, CDR1 SGHRS and CDR2 YFSETQ. This CDR3 is 17 amino acids long. DNA for the CDR3: TGCGCCAGCAGCCTTTCGGGACAGGTCAATTTATCTCCGGGCTACACCTTC. Protein sequence: CASSLSGQVNLSPGYTF.

The V call is TRBV5-1, the J call TRBJ2-2; 9 positions agree with TRBD1. The V segment lost 4 bases and the J segment 3 bases; nucleotides outside the gene matches: 4. Germline CDR1 and CDR2: SGHRS and YFSETQ. CDR3 length: 15 residues. CDR3 residues: CASSPWTGDTGELFF. The DNA for the CDR3 is TGCGCCAGCAGCCCGTGGACAGGGGACACCGGGGAGCTGTTTTTT.

The chain employs TRBV7-2 and TRBJ2-6; 7 bases match TRBD1. CDR1 is SGHTA and CDR2 is FQGNSA in the germline V gene. The CDR3 length is 14 residues. V lost 6 bases to trimming and J lost 4 bases; unmatched junction nucleotides: 3. CDR3 sequence reads: CASRRGRGANVLTF. As DNA, the CDR3 is TGTGCCAGCAGAAGGGGGCGCGGGGCCAACGTCCTGACTTTC.

V usage is TRBV5-1 and J usage is TRBJ2-5; TRBD2 might be the D (5 bases). Germline V lookup: CDR1 SGHRS, CDR2 YFSETQ. The CDR3 covers 14 residues. Trimming shortened V by 0 bases and J by 4 bases, and 10 bases separated the two germline ends. The CDR3, as DNA: TGCGCCAGCAGCTTGGACGGGGAGATAGAGACCCAGTACTTC. Encoded protein: CASSLDGEIETQYF.

V and J are TRBV30 and TRBJ2-5, with 7 bases fitting TRBD1. Gene TRBJ2-7 matches the end of the DNA better, so the J call may be wrong. Germline CDR1 and CDR2: GTSNPN and SVGIG (reference sequence). The length of the CDR3 is 14 residues. DNA of the CDR3: TGTGCCTGGAGGGGGACAGCTTTCTCCTACGAGCAGTACTTC. Its protein product is CAWRGTAFSYEQYF.

The chain employs TRBV5-1 and TRBJ2-5, with 7 bases aligning to TRBD2. With the DNA end fitting TRBJ2-7 better, the J assignment may be wrong. Germline V gene sequence: CDR1 SGHRS, CDR2 YFSETQ. The length of the CDR3 is 15 residues. The CDR3: CASSLVPGTNGEQYF. The CDR3 DNA reads TGCGCCAGCAGCTTGGTTCCGGGGACTAACGGCGAGCAGTACTTC.

This chain links TRBV2 with TRBJ1-5; D may be TRBD1 (6 bases). The CDR3 loop spans 15 amino acids. V was clipped by 2 bases and J by 2 bases, with 10 bases between them. The germline gives CDR1 SNHLY, CDR2 FYNNEI. The CDR3 bases are TGTGCCAGCAGTGAACTGGACAGACGCAATCAGCCCCAGCATTTT. Amino acid sequence: CASSELDRRNQPQHF. Complete variable domain (other parts from reference TRBV2 and TRBJ1-5): EPEVTQTPSHQVTQMGQEVILRCVPISNHLYFYWYRQILGQKVEFLVSFYNNEISEKSEIFDDQFSVERPDGSNFTLKIRSTKLEDSAMYFCASSELDRRNQPQHFGDGTRLSIL.

The chain combines TRBV4-1 with TRBJ2-1, with TRBD1 matching over 7 bases. The junction had 4 bases not matched to a gene; V was cut back by 6 bases and J by 5 bases. This CDR3 contains 13 residues. Germline assignment: CDR1 MGHRA and CDR2 YSYEKL. CDR3 bases: TGCGCCAGCAGTAAACAGGGGAACAATGAGCAGTTCTTC. Protein sequence: CASSKQGNNEQFF.

CDR3 DNA sequence: TGTGCCAGCAGCTATTTGACAGGTTCAACTAATGAAAAACTGTTTTTT. Translating gives CASSYLTGSTNEKLFF. This rearrangement joins TRBV7-9 to TRBJ1-4; a possible D gene is TRBD1 (6 bases). Trimming removed 4 bases at V and 0 bases at J, with 12 bases between. The CDR3 is 16 amino acids. Germline CDR1 and CDR2: SEHNR and FQNEAQ (reference sequence).

For this clone: Other DNA sequences in this specimen translate into the identical CDR3. The gene calls are TRBV18 and TRBJ1-5; TRBD1 aligns across 8 bases. J was trimmed by 7 bases and V by 3 bases; bases with no gene match: 11. Germline V gene sequence: CDR1 KGHSH, CDR2 LQKENI. The CDR3 has 16 residues. The CDR3 is CASSPPGTGEKQPQHF. Here the CDR3 DNA reads TGTGCCAGCTCACCGCCCGGGACAGGTGAAAAGCAGCCCCAGCATTTT.

The V and J genes are TRBV19 and TRBJ1-2, with TRBD1 as a possible D gene (5 bases). Germline CDR1 reads LNHDA; CDR2 reads SQIVND (reference sequence). V was trimmed by 6 bases and J by 6 bases, leaving 29 bases between them. The CDR3 is 18 amino acids. For the CDR3, the DNA is TGTGCCAGTAGAAGGTCCCGGGGCAGGTTAGCGGGGATCGATGGCTACACCTTC. It encodes CASRRSRGRLAGIDGYTF.

The chain uses TRBV29-1 and TRBJ1-3, with unresolved D. This CDR3 spans 15 amino acids. V lost 2 bases and J lost 4, with 15 bases in between. Germline CDR1 and CDR2: SQVTM and ANQGSEA. CDR3 sequence: CSVESLEDPGNTIYF. For the CDR3, the DNA is TGCAGCGTTGAATCCCTTGAGGATCCCGGAAACACCATATATTTT. Filled out from reference TRBV29-1 and TRBJ1-3, the complete variable domain reads SAVISQKPSRDICQRGTSLTIQCQVDSQVTMMFWYRQQPGQSLTLIATANQGSEATYESGFVIDKFPISRPNLTFSTLTVSNMSPEDSSIYLCSVESLEDPGNTIYFGEGSWLTVV.

V is TRBV27 and J is TRBJ2-1; TRBD2 matches at 11 bases. J lost 13 bases, V lost 5 bases, and 7 bases had no gene match. There are 13 residues in the CDR3. Germline assignment: CDR1 MNHEY and CDR2 SMNVEV (reference sequence). The CDR3 here is CASSITSGGVQFF. CDR3 DNA sequence: TGTGCCAGCAGTATTACTAGCGGGGGCGTTCAGTTCTTC.